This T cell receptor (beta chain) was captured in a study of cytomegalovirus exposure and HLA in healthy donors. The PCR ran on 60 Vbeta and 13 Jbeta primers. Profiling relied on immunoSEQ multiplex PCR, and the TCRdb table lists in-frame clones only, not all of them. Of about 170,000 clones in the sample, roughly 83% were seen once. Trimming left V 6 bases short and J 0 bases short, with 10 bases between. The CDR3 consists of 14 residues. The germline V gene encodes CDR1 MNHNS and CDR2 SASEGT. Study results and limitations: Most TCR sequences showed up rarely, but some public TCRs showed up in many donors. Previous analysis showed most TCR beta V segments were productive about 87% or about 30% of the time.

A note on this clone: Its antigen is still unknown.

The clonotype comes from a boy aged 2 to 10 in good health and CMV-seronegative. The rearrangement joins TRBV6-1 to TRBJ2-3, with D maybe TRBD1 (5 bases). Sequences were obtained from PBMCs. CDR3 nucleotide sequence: TGTGCCAGCAGAGGGGTTACTAGCACAGATACGCAGTATTTT. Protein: CASRGVTSTDTQYF.